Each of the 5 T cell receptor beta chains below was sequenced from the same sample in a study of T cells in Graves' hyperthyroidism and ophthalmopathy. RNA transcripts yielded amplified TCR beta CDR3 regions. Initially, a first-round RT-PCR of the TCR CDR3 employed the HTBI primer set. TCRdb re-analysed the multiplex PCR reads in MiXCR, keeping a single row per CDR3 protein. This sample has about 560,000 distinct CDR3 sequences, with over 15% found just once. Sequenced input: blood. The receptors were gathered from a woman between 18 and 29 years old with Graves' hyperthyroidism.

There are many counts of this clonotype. The CDR3 nucleotides are TGTGCCATCAAGAGCAGAACAGATACGCAGTATTTT. Translated: CAIKSRTDTQYF. The chain carries TRBV2 and TRBJ2-3; the D is unclear. In germline, CDR1 is SNHLY, CDR2 FYNNEI. The V end was cut by 10 bases, the J end by 3 bases, with 11 bases between. The CDR3 consists of 12 residues.

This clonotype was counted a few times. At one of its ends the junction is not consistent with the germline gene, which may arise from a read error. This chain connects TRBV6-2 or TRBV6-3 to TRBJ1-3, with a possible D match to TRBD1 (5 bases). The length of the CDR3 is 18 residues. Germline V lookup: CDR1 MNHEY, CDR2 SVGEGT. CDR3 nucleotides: TGTGCCAGCAGCCCGGGGGATAATGGGGTATGGCCTGGAAACACCATACATTTT. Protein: CASSPGDNGVWPGNTIHF.

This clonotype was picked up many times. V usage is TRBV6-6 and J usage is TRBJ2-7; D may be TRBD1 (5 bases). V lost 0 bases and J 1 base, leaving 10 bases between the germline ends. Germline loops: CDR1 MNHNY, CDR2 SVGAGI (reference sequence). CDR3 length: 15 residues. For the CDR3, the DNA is TGTGCCAGCAGTTACTCGTACGACAGTTCCTACGAGCAGTACTTC. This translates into CASSYSYDSSYEQYF.

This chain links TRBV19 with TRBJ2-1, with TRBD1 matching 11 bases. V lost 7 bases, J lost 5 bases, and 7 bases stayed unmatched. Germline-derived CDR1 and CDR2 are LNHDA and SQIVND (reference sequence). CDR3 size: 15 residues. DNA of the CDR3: TGTGCCAGTACCGGCGGGGACAGGGGGAACAATGAGCAGTTCTTC. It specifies CASTGGDRGNNEQFF.

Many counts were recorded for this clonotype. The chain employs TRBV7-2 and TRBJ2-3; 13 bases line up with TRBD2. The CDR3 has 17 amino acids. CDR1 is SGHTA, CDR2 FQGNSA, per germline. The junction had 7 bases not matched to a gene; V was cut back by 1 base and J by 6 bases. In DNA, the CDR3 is TGTGCCAGCAGCTTAGAACTAGCGGGAGGGCCATCGGATACGCAGTATTTT. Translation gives CASSLELAGGPSDTQYF.